The 5 T cell receptor beta chains presented below share a single source sample, sequenced in a study of blood T cell repertoires in COVID-19. This table comes from immunoSEQ multiplex PCR, and its TCRdb copy is limited to in-frame clones, with some not included. Of just under 300,000 clones in the sample, around 86% are singletons; the top ten hold over 1%. The sequenced material came from peripheral blood. The receptors stem from a man in his 70s with acute or convalescent COVID-19.

The chain combines TRBV6-2 or TRBV6-3 with TRBJ2-2; possible D gene TRBD1, 5 bases. The germline V and J ends were trimmed by 2 bases and 1 base, with 8 bases remaining between them. This CDR3 contains 15 residues. Germline assignment: CDR1 MNHEY and CDR2 SVGEGT. CDR3 DNA sequence: TGTGCCAGCAGTTACGTCAGGGTGAACACCGGGGAGCTGTTTTTT. Protein sequence: CASSYVRVNTGELFF.

The CDR3: CASSSGIIAKNIQYF. CDR3 nucleotides: TGTGCCAGCAGTAGCGGGATTATAGCCAAAAACATTCAGTACTTC. V usage is TRBV6-6 and J usage is TRBJ2-4; TRBD2 matches 7 bases. Germline values: CDR1 MNHNY, CDR2 SVGAGI (reference sequence). The CDR3 totals 15 residues. V lost 5 bases and J lost 0; bases outside the gene matches: 4.

CDR3 loop: CASGEISYEQYF. In nucleotides, the CDR3 is TGTGCCAGTGGGGAGATCTCCTACGAGCAGTACTTC. This rearrangement joins TRBV28 to TRBJ2-7; D might be TRBD2 (5 bases). V lost 9 bases, J lost 0 bases, and 9 bases lay in between. Germline CDR1 reads MDHEN; CDR2 reads SYDVKM. The CDR3 extends over 12 amino acids.

V usage is TRBV5-1 and J usage is TRBJ2-3, with 9 bases identical to TRBD2. This CDR3 is 17 amino acids long. The germline CDR1 and CDR2 sequences are SGHRS and YFSETQ. Trimming removed 3 bases from V and 0 bases from J; junction bases left unmatched: 8. The CDR3 nucleotides are TGCGCCAGCAGCTCTCAACTTCTAGCGGGAAGCACAGATACGCAGTATTTT. This translates into CASSSQLLAGSTDTQYF.

The V call is TRBV5-6, the J call TRBJ2-3, with 8 bases aligning to TRBD2. This CDR3 contains 15 residues. Per germline, CDR1 SGHDT and CDR2 YYEEEE. V gave up 2 bases and J gave up 3 bases; unmatched junction bases: 5. For the CDR3, the DNA is TGTGCCAGCAGCTTTGGTAGCGGGATGACAGATACGCAGTATTTT. Translation: CASSFGSGMTDTQYF.